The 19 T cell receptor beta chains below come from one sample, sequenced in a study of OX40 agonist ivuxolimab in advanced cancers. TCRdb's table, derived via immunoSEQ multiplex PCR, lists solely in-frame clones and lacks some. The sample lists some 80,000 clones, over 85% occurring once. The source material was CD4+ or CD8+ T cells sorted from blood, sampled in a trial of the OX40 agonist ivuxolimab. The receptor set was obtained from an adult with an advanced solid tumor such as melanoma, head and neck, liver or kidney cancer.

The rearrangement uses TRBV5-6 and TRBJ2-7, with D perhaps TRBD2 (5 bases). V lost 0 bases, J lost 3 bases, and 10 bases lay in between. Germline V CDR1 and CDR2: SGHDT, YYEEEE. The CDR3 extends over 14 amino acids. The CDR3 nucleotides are TGTGCCAGCAGCTTGGTAACGAGCGGCTACGAGCAGTACTTC. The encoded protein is CASSLVTSGYEQYF.

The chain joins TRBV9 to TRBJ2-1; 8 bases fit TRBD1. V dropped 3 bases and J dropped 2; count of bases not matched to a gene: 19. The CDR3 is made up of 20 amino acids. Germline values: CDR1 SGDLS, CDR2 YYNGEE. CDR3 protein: CASSESFGTGNRQAYNEQFF. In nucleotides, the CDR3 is TGTGCCAGCAGCGAGAGCTTCGGGACAGGAAACCGACAAGCCTACAATGAGCAGTTCTTC.

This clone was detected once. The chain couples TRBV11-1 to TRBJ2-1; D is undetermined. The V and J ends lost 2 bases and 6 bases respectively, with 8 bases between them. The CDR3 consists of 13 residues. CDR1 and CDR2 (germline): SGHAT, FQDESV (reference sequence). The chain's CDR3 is CASSLQQFNEQFF. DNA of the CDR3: TGTGCCAGCAGCTTACAGCAGTTCAATGAGCAGTTCTTC. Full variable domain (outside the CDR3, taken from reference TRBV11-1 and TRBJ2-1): EAEVAQSPRYKITEKSQAVAFWCDPISGHATLYWYRQILGQGPELLVQFQDESVVDDSQLPKDRFSAERLKGVDSTLKIQPAELGDSAMYLCASSLQQFNEQFFGPGTRLTVL.

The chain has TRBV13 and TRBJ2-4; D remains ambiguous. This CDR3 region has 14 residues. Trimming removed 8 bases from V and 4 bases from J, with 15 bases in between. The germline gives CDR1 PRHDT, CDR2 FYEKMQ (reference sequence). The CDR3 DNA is TGTGCCAGCTCGAGACCCAACCAAAAAAACATTCAGTACTTC. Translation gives CASSRPNQKNIQYF. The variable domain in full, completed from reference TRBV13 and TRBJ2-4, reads AAGVIQSPRHLIKEKRETATLKCYPIPRHDTVYWYQQGPGQDPQFLISFYEKMQSDKGSIPDRFSAQQFSDYHSELNMSSLELGDSALYFCASSRPNQKNIQYFGAGTRLSVL.

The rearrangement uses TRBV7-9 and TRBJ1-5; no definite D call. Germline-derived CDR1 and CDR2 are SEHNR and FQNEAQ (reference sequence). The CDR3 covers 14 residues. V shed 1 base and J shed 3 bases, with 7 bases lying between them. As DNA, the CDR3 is TGTGCCAGCAGCTTAGGGCAGTTCAATCAGCCCCAGCATTTT. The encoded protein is CASSLGQFNQPQHF.

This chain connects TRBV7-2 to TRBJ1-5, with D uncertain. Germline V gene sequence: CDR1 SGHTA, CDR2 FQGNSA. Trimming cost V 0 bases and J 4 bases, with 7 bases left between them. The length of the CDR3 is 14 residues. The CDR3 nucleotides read TGTGCCAGCAGCTTAGCTCCGGGTAATCAGCCCCAGCATTTT. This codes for CASSLAPGNQPQHF.

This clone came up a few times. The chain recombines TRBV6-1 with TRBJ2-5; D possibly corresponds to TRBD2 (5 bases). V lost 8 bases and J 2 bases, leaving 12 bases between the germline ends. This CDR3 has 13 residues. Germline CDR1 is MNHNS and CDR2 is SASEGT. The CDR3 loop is CASDALVQETQYF. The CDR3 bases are TGTGCCAGCGACGCACTAGTTCAAGAGACCCAGTACTTC.

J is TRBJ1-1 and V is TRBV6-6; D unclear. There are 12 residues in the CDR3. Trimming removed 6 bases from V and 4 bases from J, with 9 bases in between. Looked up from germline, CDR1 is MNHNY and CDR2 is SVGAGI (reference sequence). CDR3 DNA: TGTGCCAGCAGATCCCCGTTCACTGAAGCTTTCTTT. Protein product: CASRSPFTEAFF.

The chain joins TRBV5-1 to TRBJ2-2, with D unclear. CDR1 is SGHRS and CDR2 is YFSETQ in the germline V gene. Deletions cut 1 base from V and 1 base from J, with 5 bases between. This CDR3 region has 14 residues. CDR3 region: CASSLPGNTGELFF. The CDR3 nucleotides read TGCGCCAGCAGCTTGCCCGGGAACACCGGGGAGCTGTTTTTT.

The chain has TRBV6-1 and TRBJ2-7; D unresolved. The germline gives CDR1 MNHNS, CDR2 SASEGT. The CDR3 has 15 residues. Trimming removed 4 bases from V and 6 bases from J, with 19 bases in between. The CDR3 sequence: CASSAAVEPWGEQYF. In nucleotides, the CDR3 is TGTGCCAGCAGTGCTGCCGTTGAGCCGTGGGGCGAGCAGTACTTC.

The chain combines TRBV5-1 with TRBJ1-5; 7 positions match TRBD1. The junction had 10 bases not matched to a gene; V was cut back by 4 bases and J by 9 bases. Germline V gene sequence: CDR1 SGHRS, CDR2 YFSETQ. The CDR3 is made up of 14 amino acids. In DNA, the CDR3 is TGCGCCAGCAGCCCCGAGGGGGCGGATAGGCCCCAGCATTTT. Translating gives CASSPEGADRPQHF.

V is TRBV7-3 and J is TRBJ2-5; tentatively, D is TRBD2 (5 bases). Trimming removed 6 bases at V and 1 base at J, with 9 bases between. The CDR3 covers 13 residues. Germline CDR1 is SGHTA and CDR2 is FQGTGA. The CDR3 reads CASSRTFQETQYF. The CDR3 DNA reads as TGTGCCAGCAGTCGGACTTTCCAAGAGACCCAGTACTTC.

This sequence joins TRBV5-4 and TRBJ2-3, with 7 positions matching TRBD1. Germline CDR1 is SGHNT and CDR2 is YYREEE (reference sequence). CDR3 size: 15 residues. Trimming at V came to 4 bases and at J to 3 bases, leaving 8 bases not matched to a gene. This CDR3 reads CASSLRQGLTDTQYF. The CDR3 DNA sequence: TGTGCCAGCAGCCTCCGACAGGGCCTTACAGATACGCAGTATTTT.

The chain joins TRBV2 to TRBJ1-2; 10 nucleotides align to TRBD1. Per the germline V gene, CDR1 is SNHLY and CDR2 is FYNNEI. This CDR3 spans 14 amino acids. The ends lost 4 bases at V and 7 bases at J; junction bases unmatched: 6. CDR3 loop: CASSVETGGSGYTF. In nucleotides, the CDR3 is TGTGCCAGCAGTGTTGAGACAGGGGGCAGTGGCTACACCTTC.

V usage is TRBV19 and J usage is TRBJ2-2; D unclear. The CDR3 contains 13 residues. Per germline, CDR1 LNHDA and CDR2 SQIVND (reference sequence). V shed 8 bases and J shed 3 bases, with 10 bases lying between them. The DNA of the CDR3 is TGTGCCAGTCAGAAGGCGGACACCGGGGAGCTGTTTTTT. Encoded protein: CASQKADTGELFF.

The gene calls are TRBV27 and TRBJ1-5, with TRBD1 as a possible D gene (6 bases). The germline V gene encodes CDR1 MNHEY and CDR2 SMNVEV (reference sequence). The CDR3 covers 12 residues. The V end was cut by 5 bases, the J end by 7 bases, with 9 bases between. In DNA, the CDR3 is TGTGCCAGCAGTAGGGGGGGGCAGCCCCAGCATTTT. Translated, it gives CASSRGGQPQHF.

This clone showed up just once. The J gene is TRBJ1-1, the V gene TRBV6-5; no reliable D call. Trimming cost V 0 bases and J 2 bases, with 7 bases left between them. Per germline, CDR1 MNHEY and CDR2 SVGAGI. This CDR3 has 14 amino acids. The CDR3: CASSYSISNTEAFF. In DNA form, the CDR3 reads TGTGCCAGCAGTTACTCGATTTCAAACACTGAAGCTTTCTTT.

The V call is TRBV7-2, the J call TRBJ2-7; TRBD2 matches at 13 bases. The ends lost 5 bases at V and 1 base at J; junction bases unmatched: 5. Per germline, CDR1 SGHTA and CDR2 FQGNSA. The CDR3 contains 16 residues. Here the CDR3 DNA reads TGTGCCAGCAGCATTACTAGCGGGGGGGCATCCTACGAGCAGTACTTC. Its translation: CASSITSGGASYEQYF.

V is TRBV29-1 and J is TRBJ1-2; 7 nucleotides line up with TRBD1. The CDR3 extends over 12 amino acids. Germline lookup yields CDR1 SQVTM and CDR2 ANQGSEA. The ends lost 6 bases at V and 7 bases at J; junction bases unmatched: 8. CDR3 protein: CSVEGALFGYTF. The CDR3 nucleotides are TGCAGCGTGGAGGGGGCCCTTTTTGGCTACACCTTC.